This T cell receptor (beta chain) is drawn from a study of CD8+ T cells in alopecia areata. As for the study in general: Percent affected scalp area, the SALT score, rated treated patients' severity.

The treatment was: oral pan-JAK inhibitor, 5-10 mg twice daily. The CDR3 length is 14 residues. V gave up 7 bases and J gave up 1 base, with 13 bases separating them. CDR1 and CDR2 (germline): SNHLY, FYNNEI. TCR sequencing used cDNA made by reverse transcription of extracted RNA. Profiled with immunoSEQ multiplex PCR; TCRdb holds only in-frame clones, not every one. The data hold some 240,000 clones, with around three fifths observed a single time. This sequence joins TRBV2 and TRBJ1-1; D gene ambiguous. Sequenced material: CD4+ T cells sorted from blood, taken at week 4, from a patient treated with tofacitinib. This receptor was identified in a human donor with alopecia areata. CDR3 protein: CASILGWENTEAFF. The CDR3 bases are TGTGCCAGCATACTTGGGTGGGAGAACACTGAAGCTTTCTTT.